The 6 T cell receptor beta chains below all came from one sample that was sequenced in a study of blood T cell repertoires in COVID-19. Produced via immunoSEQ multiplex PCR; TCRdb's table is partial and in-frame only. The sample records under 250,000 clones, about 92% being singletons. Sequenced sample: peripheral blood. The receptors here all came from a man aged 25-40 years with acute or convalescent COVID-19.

The CDR3 loop is CASTHKGTAIKLFF. Here the CDR3 DNA reads TGTGCCAGCACCCATAAAGGGACAGCCATAAAACTGTTTTTT. This chain links TRBV28 with TRBJ1-4; 7 nucleotides align to TRBD1. The germline gives CDR1 MDHEN, CDR2 SYDVKM. The CDR3 runs to 14 residues. J gave up 10 bases and V 7 bases, and 12 bases lay outside the gene matches.

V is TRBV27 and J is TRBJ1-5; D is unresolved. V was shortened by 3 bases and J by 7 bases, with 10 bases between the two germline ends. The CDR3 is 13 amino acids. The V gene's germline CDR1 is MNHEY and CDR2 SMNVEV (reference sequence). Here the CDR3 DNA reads TGTGCCAGCAGTTTTTTCCCCCAGCAGCCCCAGCATTTT. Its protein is CASSFFPQQPQHF.

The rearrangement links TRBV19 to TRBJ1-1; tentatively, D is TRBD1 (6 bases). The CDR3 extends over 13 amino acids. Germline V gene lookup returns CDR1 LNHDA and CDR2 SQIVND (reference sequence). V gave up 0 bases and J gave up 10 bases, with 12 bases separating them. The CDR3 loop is CASSIEGAVRAFF. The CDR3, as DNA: TGTGCCAGTAGTATAGAGGGGGCAGTTCGAGCTTTCTTT.

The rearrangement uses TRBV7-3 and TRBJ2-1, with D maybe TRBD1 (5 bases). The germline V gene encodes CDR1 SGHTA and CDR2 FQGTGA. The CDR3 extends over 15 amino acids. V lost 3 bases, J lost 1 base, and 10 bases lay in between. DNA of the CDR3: TGTGCCAGCAGCTTGGGGCAGGGATCCTACAATGAGCAGTTCTTC. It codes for CASSLGQGSYNEQFF.

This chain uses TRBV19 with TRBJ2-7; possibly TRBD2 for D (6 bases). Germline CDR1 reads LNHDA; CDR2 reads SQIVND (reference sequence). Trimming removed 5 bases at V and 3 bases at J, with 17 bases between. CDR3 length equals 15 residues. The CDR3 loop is CASSGRSPSFYEQYF. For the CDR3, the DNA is TGTGCCAGTAGTGGGAGGAGCCCATCCTTCTACGAGCAGTACTTC.

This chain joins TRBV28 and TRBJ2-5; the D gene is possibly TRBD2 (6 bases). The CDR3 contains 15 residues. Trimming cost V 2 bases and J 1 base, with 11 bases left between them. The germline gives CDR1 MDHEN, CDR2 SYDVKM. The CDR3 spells CASSLTGTPQETQYF. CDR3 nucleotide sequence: TGTGCCAGCAGTTTAACCGGGACTCCCCAAGAGACCCAGTACTTC.